These 2 T cell receptor beta chains came from one sample sequenced in a study of T cell changes during pregnancy in multiple sclerosis. Generated by immunoSEQ multiplex PCR, the TCRdb table keeps only in-frame clones and is missing some. The sample carries approximately 80,000 clones, about 90% recorded once. The material sequenced was PBMCs, taken in the first trimester of pregnancy. The receptors originated from a female donor in good health, serving as a control in a pregnancy study. Some clones in this sample may be carry-over from other donors' samples.

CDR3 protein: CASSGLQGDSPLHF. In DNA, the CDR3 is TGCGCCAGCAGTGGTCTACAGGGGGATTCACCCCTCCACTTT. The rearrangement uses TRBV10-2 and TRBJ1-6; 8 bases map to TRBD1. Germline assignment: CDR1 WSHSY and CDR2 SAAADI. Unmatched junction bases numbered 4, after V lost 4 bases and J lost 8 bases. The CDR3 is made up of 14 amino acids.

The V and J genes are TRBV27 and TRBJ1-2, with D possibly being TRBD1 (6 bases). Per the germline V gene, CDR1 is MNHEY and CDR2 is SMNVEV (reference sequence). With 6 bases removed from V and 4 bases from J, the gap between germline ends came to 12 bases. The CDR3 consists of 13 residues. CDR3 bases: TGTGCCAGCAGGAAAGGACAGTCCTATGGCTACACCTTC. Translating it yields CASRKGQSYGYTF.